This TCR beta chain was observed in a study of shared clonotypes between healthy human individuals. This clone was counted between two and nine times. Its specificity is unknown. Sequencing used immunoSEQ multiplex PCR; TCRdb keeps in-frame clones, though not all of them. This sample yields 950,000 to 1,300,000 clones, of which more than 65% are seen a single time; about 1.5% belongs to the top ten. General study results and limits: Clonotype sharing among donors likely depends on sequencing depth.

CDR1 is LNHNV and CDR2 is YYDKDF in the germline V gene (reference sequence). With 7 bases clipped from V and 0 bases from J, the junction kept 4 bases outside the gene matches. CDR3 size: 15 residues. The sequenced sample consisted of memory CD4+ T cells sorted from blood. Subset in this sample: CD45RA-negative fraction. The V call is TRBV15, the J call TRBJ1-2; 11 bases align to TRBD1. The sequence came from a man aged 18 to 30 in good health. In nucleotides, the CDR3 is TGTGCCACCAAGCCGGGACAGGGGGCTAACTATGGCTACACCTTC. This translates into CATKPGQGANYGYTF.